These 16 T cell receptor beta chains were all obtained from the same sample, sequenced in a study of shared clonotypes between healthy human individuals. Clones were sequenced by immunoSEQ multiplex PCR, and TCRdb holds only the in-frame ones, with some missing. The sample holds roughly 2.6 million clones, just over 90% seen once. The sequencing sample was made of naive CD4+ T cells sorted from blood. The subset is: CD45RA+ positively selected. The receptors were gathered from a man younger than 30 in good health.

This rearrangement joins TRBV27 to TRBJ2-3; TRBD2 is a possible D gene (5 bases). This CDR3 has 15 residues. Germline CDR1 MNHEY, CDR2 SMNVEV (reference sequence). V dropped 6 bases and J dropped 6 bases, with 19 bases sitting between them. The CDR3 spells CASRVLDRTPDTQYF. The CDR3 DNA follows: TGTGCCAGCAGAGTTCTAGACCGGACTCCGGATACGCAGTATTTT.

The chain joins TRBV7-8 to TRBJ1-5, with D tentatively TRBD1 (5 bases). Deletions cut 1 base from V and 3 bases from J, with 13 bases between. CDR1 is SGHVS, CDR2 FQNEAQ, per germline. This CDR3 spans 16 amino acids. CDR3 in amino acids: CASSLGTRIINQPQHF. The CDR3 DNA is TGTGCCAGCAGCTTAGGGACAAGGATTATCAATCAGCCCCAGCATTTT. The complete variable domain, with remaining parts taken from reference TRBV7-8 and TRBJ1-5, reads GAGVSQSPRYKVAKRGQDVALRCDPISGHVSLFWYQQALGQGPEFLTYFQNEAQLDKSGLPSDRFFAERPEGSVSTLKIQRTQQEDSAVYLCASSLGTRIINQPQHFGDGTRLSIL.

For the CDR3, the DNA is TGCGCCAGCAGCGACCTTCGGGCAGGGCTTGGGAATACGCAGTATTTT. Encoded protein: CASSDLRAGLGNTQYF. The chain recombines TRBV5-1 with TRBJ2-3, with D possibly TRBD1 on 5 matching bases. V was pared by 4 bases and J by 7 bases, with 22 bases between. CDR1 SGHRS and CDR2 YFSETQ come from the germline V gene. This CDR3 spans 16 amino acids.

The genes are TRBV7-6 and TRBJ2-1; a weak D match, TRBD1 (5 bases). Germline values: CDR1 SGHVS, CDR2 FNYEAQ. This CDR3 contains 17 residues. V lost 4 bases, J lost 4 bases, and 20 bases lay in between. CDR3 region: CASSSGQGVKGYNEQFF. The CDR3 nucleotides read TGTGCCAGCAGCTCAGGGCAAGGGGTTAAGGGTTACAATGAGCAGTTCTTC.

The chain has TRBV7-8 and TRBJ2-1; TRBD1 matches at 7 bases. V gave up 5 bases and J gave up 5 bases; unmatched junction bases: 3. The CDR3 contains 13 residues. CDR1 and CDR2 from the germline V gene are SGHVS and FQNEAQ. CDR3 sequence (DNA): TGTGCCAGCAGCGGGACAGTTAACAATGAGCAGTTCTTC. Protein sequence: CASSGTVNNEQFF. Looking up the rest from reference TRBV7-8 and TRBJ2-1 gives the full variable domain: GAGVSQSPRYKVAKRGQDVALRCDPISGHVSLFWYQQALGQGPEFLTYFQNEAQLDKSGLPSDRFFAERPEGSVSTLKIQRTQQEDSAVYLCASSGTVNNEQFFGPGTRLTVL.

The V call is TRBV19, the J call TRBJ2-7, with 7 nucleotides matching TRBD1. V dropped 5 bases and J dropped 1; count of bases not matched to a gene: 5. From germline, CDR1 is LNHDA and CDR2 SQIVND (reference sequence). The CDR3 totals 14 residues. The CDR3 here is CASSGGQPSYEQYF. The DNA of the CDR3 is TGTGCCAGTAGTGGGGGACAGCCTTCCTACGAGCAGTACTTC.

The count of this clone is one. The DNA of the CDR3 is TGTGCCAGCAGTCCCGGGACAGGACCCAATCAGCCCCAGCATTTT. Translating it yields CASSPGTGPNQPQHF. The V call is TRBV2, the J call TRBJ1-5; 8 positions agree with TRBD1. This CDR3 has 15 amino acids. J gave up 3 bases and V 5 bases, and 6 bases lay outside the gene matches. CDR1 is SNHLY, CDR2 FYNNEI, per germline.

CDR3 amino acids: CASSPTGGPSSYEQYF. The CDR3 DNA is TGTGCCAGCAGTCCCACGGGGGGGCCGAGCTCCTACGAGCAGTACTTC. The rearrangement joins TRBV27 to TRBJ2-7; TRBD2 matches at 8 bases. The CDR3 consists of 16 residues. Losses at the gene ends were 5 bases for V and 0 bases for J; bases not matched to a gene: 9. Germline assignment: CDR1 MNHEY and CDR2 SMNVEV (reference sequence).

This clone has just one count. The rearrangement joins TRBV11-3 to TRBJ2-3; 8 positions match TRBD1. Per the germline V gene, CDR1 is SGHNT and CDR2 is YENEEA. The CDR3 loop spans 15 amino acids. V trimming: 5 bases; J trimming: 1 base; junction bases outside the gene matches: 5. In DNA, the CDR3 is TGTGCCAGCAGCCAAACGGACAGGGGCACAGATACGCAGTATTTT. Residues: CASSQTDRGTDTQYF.

This sequence joins TRBV5-8 and TRBJ1-3; D unresolved. CDR1 and CDR2 (germline): SGHTS, YDEGEE. Deletions cut 1 base from V and 0 bases from J, with 8 bases between. The CDR3 loop spans 15 amino acids. CDR3 nucleotide sequence: TGTGCCAGCAGCTTGTTATTGAGCTCTGGAAACACCATATATTTT. As protein: CASSLLLSSGNTIYF.

This rearrangement joins TRBV19 to TRBJ2-6; possibly TRBD1 or TRBD2 for D (6 bases each). Trimming shortened V by 2 bases and J by 2 bases, and 19 bases separated the two germline ends. The CDR3 totals 19 residues. The germline CDR1 and CDR2 sequences are LNHDA and SQIVND (reference sequence). The CDR3 DNA is TGTGCCAGTAGTATAACTCGGGGGCAGGGGAAGGCTGGGGCCAACGTCCTGACTTTC. Its protein is CASSITRGQGKAGANVLTF.

The chain uses TRBV7-9 and TRBJ2-5; D is unclear. CDR1 and CDR2 (germline): SEHNR, FQNEAQ (reference sequence). The V and J ends lost 1 base and 1 base respectively, with 4 bases between them. The CDR3 runs to 13 residues. The CDR3 protein is CASSLDIQETQYF. Here the CDR3 DNA reads TGTGCCAGCAGCTTAGACATCCAAGAGACCCAGTACTTC.

V and J are TRBV18 and TRBJ2-1; 9 bases align to TRBD2. Germline V CDR1 and CDR2: KGHSH, LQKENI. The CDR3 extends over 20 amino acids. V shed 2 bases and J 5 bases; nucleotides not matched to a gene: 19. The CDR3 coding sequence is TGTGCCAGCTCACCAAATCTTCTAGCGGGACTCAGGGGCAATAACAATGAGCAGTTCTTC. It is translated as CASSPNLLAGLRGNNNEQFF.

The rearrangement uses TRBV21-1 and TRBJ2-7. TRBV21-1 is designated a pseudogene. There are 14 residues in the CDR3. CDR3 in amino acids: CASSKDKGTYEQYF. CDR3 sequence (DNA): TGTGCCAGCAGCAAAGATAAGGGAACCTACGAGCAGTACTTC.

The chain combines TRBV7-2 with TRBJ2-7; unclear D gene. This CDR3 contains 12 residues. V gave up 6 bases and J gave up 6 bases, with 12 bases separating them. Germline CDR1 is SGHTA and CDR2 is FQGNSA. CDR3 sequence: CASSPTSREQYF. CDR3 nucleotides: TGTGCCAGCAGTCCGACGTCCCGCGAGCAGTACTTC.

This clone was recorded once. This chain links TRBV15 with TRBJ2-1, with unresolved D. Germline CDR1 reads LNHNV; CDR2 reads YYDKDF (reference sequence). Trimming removed 0 bases at V and 7 bases at J, with 10 bases between. The CDR3 contains 14 residues. The CDR3 reads CATSRETGGNEQFF. The CDR3 nucleotides read TGTGCCACCAGCAGAGAGACGGGTGGGAATGAGCAGTTCTTC.